Following are 23 T cell receptor beta chains from one sample sequenced in a study of a mutant IDH1 vaccine in newly diagnosed glioma. Their antigen targets remain unknown. Time point meaning: week 47, end of study. A single vaccine dose contained 300 ug of mutant IDH1 20-mer peptide, and topical imiquimod was used with it. Sequencing used immunoSEQ multiplex PCR; TCRdb keeps in-frame clones, though not all of them. The sample has about 67,000 clones; roughly four fifths are singletons. The sequenced sample was PBMCs, obtained from a glioma patient whose treatment included an IDH1 peptide vaccine. The receptors were sampled from a man aged 25-40 years with glioma.

The V call is TRBV7-9, the J call TRBJ1-1, with D perhaps matching TRBD1 (6 bases). V was clipped by 4 bases and J by 0 bases, with 12 bases between them. Germline loops: CDR1 SEHNR, CDR2 FQNEAQ (reference sequence). CDR3 length equals 15 residues. The chain's CDR3 is CASSSRTDLNTEAFF. The CDR3 DNA reads as TGTGCCAGCAGCTCAAGGACAGACTTGAACACTGAAGCTTTCTTT.

The J gene is TRBJ2-7, the V gene TRBV28; 9 nucleotides align to TRBD1. J was trimmed by 5 bases and V by 6 bases; bases with no gene match: 14. The CDR3 spans 16 residues. Germline assignment: CDR1 MDHEN and CDR2 SYDVKM. CDR3 nucleotides: TGTGCCAGCAGCCTCCCTAGGGACAGGGATACCAACGAGCAGTACTTC. Residues: CASSLPRDRDTNEQYF.

The gene calls are TRBV27 and TRBJ2-7, with D possibly matching TRBD1 (5 bases). The germline V gene encodes CDR1 MNHEY and CDR2 SMNVEV (reference sequence). The CDR3 runs to 13 residues. With 2 bases removed from V and 4 bases from J, the gap between germline ends came to 9 bases. The CDR3 DNA reads as TGTGCCAGCAGTTTAGCAGGGAATTACGAGCAGTACTTC. It specifies CASSLAGNYEQYF.

The J gene is TRBJ2-2, the V gene TRBV27; possible D gene TRBD1, 6 bases. Trimming took off 5 bases at V and 4 bases at J, with 17 bases between the two ends. CDR3 length: 16 amino acids. Germline V gene lookup returns CDR1 MNHEY and CDR2 SMNVEV (reference sequence). The CDR3: CASSTPAGESTGELFF. In DNA, the CDR3 is TGTGCCAGCAGTACCCCGGCAGGGGAGAGCACCGGGGAGCTGTTTTTT.

V usage is TRBV4-1 and J usage is TRBJ1-2, with a tentative D call TRBD1 (5 bases). Germline V gives CDR1 MGHRA, CDR2 YSYEKL. Trimming removed 2 bases from V and 5 bases from J, with 9 bases in between. The CDR3 length is 13 residues. CDR3 region: CASSQRDGYGYTF. DNA of the CDR3: TGCGCCAGCAGCCAACGGGACGGGTATGGCTACACCTTC.

The rearrangement uses TRBV5-6 and TRBJ2-5; TRBD2 matches at 8 bases. Germline V CDR1 and CDR2: SGHDT, YYEEEE. The CDR3 has 14 amino acids. V shed 1 base and J 5 bases; nucleotides not matched to a gene: 4. CDR3 residues: CASSLSAGEETQYF. CDR3 coding DNA: TGTGCCAGCAGCTTGTCAGCGGGGGAGGAGACCCAGTACTTC.

This chain joins TRBV10-2 and TRBJ2-5, with D unclear. CDR3 length equals 14 residues. Trimming stripped 3 bases from V and 4 bases from J, with 12 bases between. The V gene's germline CDR1 is WSHSY and CDR2 SAAADI. CDR3 nucleotide sequence: TGCGCCAGCAGTGATTCGGCCAGGATAGAGACCCAGTACTTC. This gives the protein CASSDSARIETQYF.

The chain employs TRBV5-8 and TRBJ1-4; D uncertain. This CDR3 has 16 residues. The germline V gene encodes CDR1 SGHTS and CDR2 YDEGEE. V was clipped by 0 bases and J by 0 bases, with 9 bases between them. CDR3 protein: CASSLEGVATNEKLFF. CDR3 DNA sequence: TGTGCCAGCAGCTTGGAGGGAGTTGCAACTAATGAAAAACTGTTTTTT.

The rearrangement links TRBV6-1 to TRBJ1-5, with D perhaps TRBD1 (5 bases). V was shortened by 5 bases and J by 3 bases, with 17 bases between the two germline ends. CDR3 length equals 16 residues. CDR1 is MNHNS, CDR2 SASEGT, per germline. CDR3 sequence (DNA): TGTGCCAGCAGTAAAGGGACCTTCAAAACCAATCAGCCCCAGCATTTT. This encodes CASSKGTFKTNQPQHF.

This sequence joins TRBV12-5 and TRBJ2-3, with 9 nucleotides matching TRBD1. Germline CDR1 LGHNT, CDR2 FRNRAP. CDR3 size: 15 residues. With 5 bases clipped from V and 0 bases from J, the junction kept 3 bases outside the gene matches. The CDR3 nucleotides read TGTGCTAGTGGTCTTGGGACAGGGAGCACAGATACGCAGTATTTT. It encodes CASGLGTGSTDTQYF.

V usage is TRBV28 and J usage is TRBJ1-1; D perhaps matches TRBD1 (5 bases). The CDR3 has 16 residues. The germline CDR1 and CDR2 sequences are MDHEN and SYDVKM. The ends were cut back, 3 bases at V and 7 bases at J, with 21 bases in the middle. The CDR3 DNA reads TGTGCCAGCAGTTTGACCCTTGGGGCAGGGATACTTGAAGCTTTCTTT. Its translation is CASSLTLGAGILEAFF.

The rearrangement links TRBV15 to TRBJ1-4; tentative D call: TRBD1 (5 bases). Germline CDR1 LNHNV, CDR2 YYDKDF (reference sequence). The CDR3 extends over 14 amino acids. The V end lost 6 bases, the J end lost 8 bases, and 16 bases lay between the germline ends. The CDR3 loop reads CATSQEGVWEKLFF. In DNA form, the CDR3 reads TGTGCCACCAGTCAAGAAGGGGTATGGGAAAAACTGTTTTTT.

The CDR3 bases are TGTGCCAGCAGCTTTGGTTTGGACAGGACCTCTGGAAACACCATATATTTT. Its protein product is CASSFGLDRTSGNTIYF. The V gene is TRBV5-4, the J gene TRBJ1-3, with 7 bases identical to TRBD1. CDR3 length: 17 residues. Germline-derived CDR1 and CDR2 are SGHNT and YYREEE (reference sequence). Losses at the gene ends were 2 bases for V and 0 bases for J; bases not matched to a gene: 8.

The chain employs TRBV19 and TRBJ2-3; the match to TRBD2 covers 9 bases. The germline CDR1 and CDR2 sequences are LNHDA and SQIVND (reference sequence). This CDR3 contains 15 residues. V trimming: 6 bases; J trimming: 1 base; junction bases outside the gene matches: 5. DNA for the CDR3: TGTGCCAGTAGGAAAGCTAGCGGGGGCACAGATACGCAGTATTTT. Protein: CASRKASGGTDTQYF.

The chain employs TRBV10-3 and TRBJ2-5, with D unresolved. Trimming took 4 bases from V and 2 from J, leaving 11 bases between them. The V gene's germline CDR1 is ENHRY and CDR2 SYGVKD. The length of the CDR3 is 14 residues. CDR3 in amino acids: CAISVGGSQETQYF. In DNA form, the CDR3 reads TGTGCCATCAGTGTGGGCGGCTCACAAGAGACCCAGTACTTC.

Turning to this clone: Its ends do not fully match the called genes, so a read error is possible. The chain employs TRBV4-1 and TRBJ2-7; no firm D call. CDR1 and CDR2 (germline): MGHRA, YSYEKL. CDR3 length: 12 residues. CDR3 amino acids: CASSRPGTDPLF. In nucleotides, the CDR3 is TGCGCCAGCAGCCGTCCCGGAACGGACCCCTTATTC.

The V gene is TRBV27, the J gene TRBJ2-7; no definite D call. V dropped 4 bases and J dropped 7 bases, with 23 bases sitting between them. CDR1 MNHEY and CDR2 SMNVEV come from the germline V gene (reference sequence). The CDR3 is 16 amino acids. The CDR3 DNA reads as TGTGCCAGCAGTTCCCACAACTCCAAGGTTCGTCGGGAGCAGTACTTC. The encoded protein is CASSSHNSKVRREQYF.

V gene TRBV6-5 combines with J gene TRBJ1-1; weak D call: TRBD1 (6 bases). V shed 2 bases and J shed 3 bases, with 7 bases lying between them. This CDR3 comprises 13 residues. Germline V gene sequence: CDR1 MNHEY, CDR2 SVGAGI. The DNA of the CDR3 is TGTGCCAGCAGTTACCCAGGGGACACTGAAGCTTTCTTT. Amino acid sequence: CASSYPGDTEAFF.

This clone came up a few times. The chain combines TRBV7-6 with TRBJ1-1, with TRBD1 as a possible D gene (5 bases). Trimming shortened V by 7 bases and J by 0 bases, and 9 bases separated the two germline ends. The germline V gene has CDR1 SGHVS and CDR2 FNYEAQ. This CDR3 comprises 13 residues. CDR3 amino acids: CASTARVNTEAFF. Written as DNA, the CDR3 is TGTGCCAGCACGGCCAGGGTGAACACTGAAGCTTTCTTT.

This chain uses TRBV2 with TRBJ1-5, with 7 bases identical to TRBD1. The CDR3 sequence is 15 residues long. Looked up from germline, CDR1 is SNHLY and CDR2 is FYNNEI. The trim removed 7 bases at V and 3 bases at J, leaving 9 bases unmatched. CDR3: CASKWTGQLNQPQHF. CDR3 coding DNA: TGTGCCAGCAAGTGGACGGGACAGCTCAATCAGCCCCAGCATTTT.

Only one count was recorded for this clone. The V and J genes are TRBV29-1 and TRBJ1-2, with 7 bases matching TRBD1. Trimming removed 3 bases from V and 8 bases from J; junction bases left unmatched: 6. Germline V lookup: CDR1 SQVTM, CDR2 ANQGSEA. The CDR3 has 12 residues. CDR3 bases: TGCAGCGTTGACGAGGGGGCGGGAGGCTACACCTTC. It encodes CSVDEGAGGYTF.

The chain recombines TRBV27 with TRBJ2-1; D is perhaps TRBD2 (6 bases). CDR3 length: 13 residues. The ends were cut back, 6 bases at V and 8 bases at J, with 14 bases in the middle. CDR1 is MNHEY, CDR2 SMNVEV, per germline (reference sequence). CDR3 loop: CASSVTSTYEQFF. The DNA of the CDR3 is TGTGCCAGCAGCGTAACTAGCACCTATGAGCAGTTCTTC.

The rearrangement links TRBV9 to TRBJ1-1; D ambiguous. The CDR3 length is 15 residues. V lost 0 bases and J 1 base, leaving 10 bases between the germline ends. Germline loops: CDR1 SGDLS, CDR2 YYNGEE. In nucleotides, the CDR3 is TGTGCCAGCAGCGTAGAGGGCAGCCAGAACACTGAAGCTTTCTTT. This codes for CASSVEGSQNTEAFF. The full variable domain, rest sourced from reference TRBV9 and TRBJ1-1, is DSGVTQTPKHLITATGQRVTLRCSPRSGDLSVYWYQQSLDQGLQFLIQYYNGEERAKGNILERFSAQQFPDLHSELNLSSLELGDSALYFCASSVEGSQNTEAFFGQGTRLTVV.